This T cell receptor (beta chain) emerged from a study of shared clonotypes between healthy human individuals. The table came from immunoSEQ multiplex PCR; TCRdb's copy has only in-frame clones and leaves some out. Here the sample spans 2.3 million or so clones, 80% to 95% being singletons. Trimming shortened V by 3 bases and J by 6 bases, and 14 bases separated the two germline ends. Germline-derived CDR1 and CDR2 are SNHLY and FYNNEI. This CDR3 contains 15 residues. The TCR sequence derives from a man aged 18 to 30 in good health. Some clones in this sample may be carry-over from other donors' samples. The specimen was naive CD4+ T cells from PBMCs. The sample's subset: CD45RA+ positively selected. The rearrangement uses TRBV2 and TRBJ2-2, with TRBD2 as a possible D gene (6 bases). The DNA for the CDR3 is TGTGCCAGCAGTGAGGAGGGGCCGGGGGCCGGGGAGCTGTTTTTT. Translation gives CASSEEGPGAGELFF. Looking up the rest from reference TRBV2 and TRBJ2-2 gives the full variable domain: EPEVTQTPSHQVTQMGQEVILRCVPISNHLYFYWYRQILGQKVEFLVSFYNNEISEKSEIFDDQFSVERPDGSNFTLKIRSTKLEDSAMYFCASSEEGPGAGELFFGEGSRLTVL.